This record covers a single TCR beta chain. This clonotype was recorded at least ten times. No antigen is known for it. Per-base quality was not reported, and no clone a single base away is much larger than it. The sample originates from a study of CD8+CD57+ T cells in acquired aplastic anemia listed by TCRdb under 2018. Regarding the complete study: Extracted DNA from sorted CD4+ and CD8+ cells averaged about 3.4 ug, ranging from roughly 0.17 to 30 ug. An average of around 10 million reads for CD4+ cells and 11.0 million reads for CD8+ cells was obtained from healthy donor samples.

CDR1 DFQATT and CDR2 SNEGSKA were looked up in the germline V gene (reference sequence). At the junction V is shortened by 6 bases and J by 7 bases; bases outside the gene matches: 11. The CDR3 has 14 amino acids, counting the end cysteine and phenylalanine. Kept here is only the CDR3 DNA, which spans 42 bases and is read in frame from base 1. The study deep-sequenced TCR repertoires of sorted CD4+ and CD8+ blood T cells from severe aplastic anemia patients and healthy subjects. Ficoll-Paque density gradient centrifugation was used to isolate peripheral blood mononuclear cells. Before DNA was extracted, CD4+ and CD8+ T cells were sorted using either FACS or magnetic beads. Study-level results and caveats: No significant difference in CD8+ Simpson's diversity was found between patients and healthy controls (P=0.060). Twenty-nine CD8+ CDR3 sequences were found to be shared between patients and controls, but these sequences appeared to be highly expressed in patients and within the immunodominant clones of the patients.

Genomic DNA served as template for TCR beta VDJ combination and CDR3 sequence profiling. An Illumina HiSeq 2000 was the platform used for TCR repertoire sequencing. In the source study's methods: TRBV/TRBJ rearrangement plots, CDR3 size and DJ length profiles, and Simpson's diversity index were used to evaluate the repertoires. Whichever DNA sequence was most abundant in the deep sequencing data was defined as the immunodominant clone. CDR3 amino acid sequences were screened for sharing across subjects and compared with published repertoires and the VDJdb database. Starting from the raw public reads, TCRdb applied fastp trimming at Q25, assembled clones with MiXCR and retained in-frame beta chains. Every entry covers one CDR3 protein and lists the most common genes and DNA from its rows. The V and J calls, along with clone size, are taken from TCRdb and not from the paper's own processing. The sample data list a few hundred thousand distinct CDR3 sequences, and 55% to 70% of these were observed just once. The ten largest clones add up to approximately 4% of the sample.

The source is a human donor in good health, serving as a control. Rearrangement joined TRBV20-1 to TRBJ2-1, with TRBD2 matching 8 junction bases. Sequencing input: sorted CD4+, CD8+, or CD8+CD57+ T cells (not recorded which) from PBMCs. Here the CDR3 is given as CSASIPGGANEQFF. The DNA is TGCAGTGCATCCATCCCCGGGGGGGCTAATGAGCAGTTCTTC.